The clone carrying this T cell receptor beta chain has only a few counts. The antigen remains unidentified. The source of the sample is a study of post-analysis software for immune sequencing data. TCR beta cDNA libraries included unique molecular identifiers. T cells numbering roughly 1 to 10 million gave rise to 500,000 to 600,000 cDNA molecules. TCRdb independently ran MiXCR on the PCR reads; one entry per CDR3 protein. The sample lists approximately 160,000 distinct CDR3 sequences; approximately 28% were seen once. Trimming pared 8 bases from V and 3 bases from J, leaving 15 bases between. CDR1 is SNHLY and CDR2 is FYNNEI in the germline V gene. CDR3 size: 14 residues. The study's findings and limits: In multiple sclerosis, normalized Chao1 diversity was significantly below that of controls. About five TRBV segments were more frequent in patients than controls; TRBV5-6, TRBV5-1 and TRBV20-1 belonged to this group. Samples from one preparation batch, clustered by F measure, grouped strongly together.

V and J are TRBV2 and TRBJ2-3; a possible D gene is TRBD2 (5 bases). This sequence was found in a girl between 10 and 17 years old with multiple sclerosis. The sequenced sample was blood. For the CDR3, the DNA is TGTGCCAGCTTCGAAAAGGACTGGACAGATACGCAGTATTTT. Its protein product is CASFEKDWTDTQYF.